This T cell receptor beta chain is from a study of blood T cell repertoires in COVID-19. This CDR3 has 16 residues. V lost 4 bases, J lost 6 bases, and 10 bases stayed unmatched. Germline lookup yields CDR1 SNHLY and CDR2 FYNNEI. This clone was seen a few times. The method was immunoSEQ multiplex PCR; TCRdb's version includes in-frame clones alone and lacks a portion of them. Among some 290,000 clones listed, 70% to 90% were seen once. This receptor was taken from a man in his 60s who had recovered from COVID-19. Sequenced sample: peripheral blood. V usage is TRBV2 and J usage is TRBJ2-7; 12 bases map to TRBD1. The CDR3 sequence: CASSGNRDRGRREQYF. In nucleotides, the CDR3 is TGTGCCAGCAGTGGAAACCGGGACAGGGGGCGTCGCGAGCAGTACTTC.